The rows below give T cell receptor beta chains drawn from one sample of a study of identifying expanded T cells in peripheral blood. Data came from immunoSEQ multiplex PCR; TCRdb stores just in-frame clones and leaves some out. This sample has about 100,000 clones; around nine tenths occur once, and the top ten carry roughly 15%. The sequenced material came from blood. Receptors were obtained from a person aged 18 to 75 in good health. The CDR3 runs from the conserved cysteine through the conserved F or W. D genes are given only for firm matches. A row's size may be missing; if present it is once, few, many or a size class.

v_gene	d_gene	abundance	j_gene	CDR3aa	CDR3nt
TRBV30	NA	NA	TRBJ1-2	CAWSVTGGSYGYTF	TGTGCCTGGAGTGTGACAGGAGGAAGCTATGGCTACACCTTC
TRBV28	NA	NA	TRBJ2-4	CASSGANGGAKNIQYF	TGTGCCAGCTCTGGGGCTAATGGCGGAGCCAAAAACATTCAGTACTTC
TRBV18	NA	NA	TRBJ2-7	CASSPPTGIEQYF	TGTGCCAGCTCACCACCTACAGGGATCGAGCAGTACTTC
TRBV4-3	TRBD2	once	TRBJ2-3	CASSQEGLAGPDTQYF	TGCGCCAGCAGCCAAGAGGGACTAGCGGGGCCAGATACGCAGTATTTT
TRBV7-2	TRBD1	NA	TRBJ1-6	CASSFAGGSSSYNSPLHF	TGTGCCAGCAGCTTCGCAGGGGGTTCTAGCTCCTATAATTCACCCCTCCACTTT
TRBV13	TRBD1	NA	TRBJ1-3	CASSLGRTGRNTIYF	TGTGCCAGCAGCTTAGGCAGGACAGGGAGAAACACCATATATTTT
TRBV10-3	NA	once	TRBJ2-2	CAISDYTGELFF	TGTGCCATCAGTGACTACACCGGGGAGCTGTTTTTT
TRBV19	NA	NA	TRBJ2-1	CASSPWGGRMDEQFF	TGTGCCAGTAGTCCTTGGGGGGGGCGCATGGATGAGCAGTTCTTC
TRBV18	NA	NA	TRBJ1-1	CASSQGLRTEAFF	TGTGCCAGCTCACAGGGTTTAAGGACTGAAGCTTTCTTT
TRBV5-4	TRBD2	NA	TRBJ2-3	CASKQLAGNTDTQYF	TGTGCCAGCAAACAACTAGCGGGGAACACAGATACGCAGTATTTT
TRBV6-1	NA	once	TRBJ1-2	CASSEAGDRGYTF	TGTGCCAGCAGTGAAGCTGGCGACCGGGGCTACACCTTC
TRBV11-2	NA	NA	TRBJ2-7	CASSLSAGQYEQYF	TGTGCCAGCAGCTTATCAGCGGGACAGTACGAGCAGTACTTC
TRBV7-6	NA	few	TRBJ1-1	CASSLRWNTEAFF	TGTGCCAGCAGCCTAAGATGGAACACTGAAGCTTTCTTT
TRBV2	NA	NA	TRBJ1-1	CASSEYTEAFF	TGTGCCAGCAGTGAATACACTGAAGCTTTCTTT
TRBV6-6	TRBD1	NA	TRBJ2-4	CASNRDRRQVNIQYF	TGTGCCAGCAACCGGGACAGGCGTCAGGTAAACATTCAGTACTTC
TRBV9	NA	NA	TRBJ2-3	CASSGYTDTQYF	TGTGCCAGCAGCGGCTACACAGATACGCAGTATTTT
TRBV27	TRBD1	NA	TRBJ1-5	CASSQRGTGGNQPQHF	TGTGCCAGCAGTCAAAGGGGGACAGGGGGCAATCAGCCCCAGCATTTT
TRBV4-3	NA	medium-sized	TRBJ2-6	CASSQVTGSGANVLTF	TGCGCCAGCAGCCAGGTCACAGGCTCAGGGGCCAACGTCCTGACTTTC
TRBV18	NA	few	TRBJ2-3	CASSPNSPARDTQYF	TGTGCCAGCTCACCAAACAGCCCGGCACGAGATACGCAGTATTTT
TRBV5-4	NA	NA	TRBJ2-7	CASSLGFAGNEQYF	TGTGCCAGCAGCTTGGGATTCGCAGGGAACGAGCAGTACTTC
TRBV28	NA	few	TRBJ1-5	CASIGTPGPLSNQPQHF	TGTGCCAGCATAGGAACCCCAGGGCCCCTTAGCAATCAGCCCCAGCATTTT
TRBV18	TRBD2	NA	TRBJ2-7	CASSPLGTSGGNYEQYF	TGTGCCAGCTCACCCCTCGGGACTAGCGGGGGGAACTACGAGCAGTACTTC
TRBV6-4	NA	NA	TRBJ1-4	CASFTEGEWEKLFF	TGTGCCAGCTTTACCGAAGGGGAGTGGGAAAAACTGTTTTTT
TRBV15	NA	NA	TRBJ1-1	CATSSRDNTEAFF	TGTGCCACCAGCAGCCGGGACAACACTGAAGCTTTCTTT
TRBV4-1	TRBD2	NA	TRBJ2-3	CASSPLAGRTDTQYF	TGCGCCAGCAGTCCATTAGCGGGTCGCACAGATACGCAGTATTTT
TRBV18	NA	NA	TRBJ2-7	CASSPGRGYEQYF	TGTGCCAGCTCACCAGGCAGGGGCTACGAGCAGTACTTC
TRBV9	NA	NA	TRBJ2-3	CASSVVGDGTDTQYF	TGTGCCAGCAGCGTAGTGGGGGATGGCACAGATACGCAGTATTTT
TRBV9	NA	NA	TRBJ2-3	CASGSGTHFTDTQYF	TGTGCCAGCGGCTCCGGGACCCACTTCACAGATACGCAGTATTTT
TRBV18	TRBD1	NA	TRBJ2-7	CASSQGQISYEQYF	TGTGCCAGCTCACAGGGACAGATCTCCTACGAGCAGTACTTC
TRBV5-6	NA	once	TRBJ1-2	CASSLANYGYTF	TGTGCCAGCAGCTTGGCTAACTATGGCTACACCTTC
TRBV29-1	NA	NA	TRBJ1-1	CSVERQVNTEAFF	TGCAGCGTTGAACGTCAAGTGAACACTGAAGCTTTCTTT
TRBV29-1	NA	NA	TRBJ2-3	CSVESGAADTQYF	TGCAGCGTTGAGTCGGGAGCTGCAGATACGCAGTATTTT
TRBV30	TRBD1	few	TRBJ1-5	CAWTRQGAQPQHF	TGTGCCTGGACTCGGCAGGGGGCACAGCCCCAGCATTTT
TRBV7-2	NA	NA	TRBJ1-6	CASSSYPGGNNSPLHF	TGTGCCAGCAGCTCCTACCCGGGCGGCAACAATTCACCCCTCCACTTT
TRBV7-7	TRBD2	once	TRBJ2-3	CASSNRGLAGLYF	TGTGCCAGCAGCAACCGCGGACTAGCGGGGTTGTATTTT
TRBV28	NA	NA	TRBJ2-6	CASNPGLYSGANVLTF	TGTGCCAGCAACCCGGGACTGTACTCTGGGGCCAACGTCCTGACTTTC
TRBV28	NA	NA	TRBJ2-1	CASSRGPARVEQFF	TGTGCCAGCAGTCGAGGACCAGCCCGGGTGGAGCAGTTCTTC
TRBV13	TRBD1	NA	TRBJ2-7	CASSLAGGTTYEQYF	TGTGCCAGCAGCTTAGCAGGGGGTACTACCTACGAGCAGTACTTC
TRBV7-2	NA	once	TRBJ1-2	CASSWGPGPPSLEEDGYTF	TGTGCCAGCAGCTGGGGCCCTGGACCTCCTTCCCTGGAAGAAGATGGCTACACCTTC
TRBV7-8	TRBD1	NA	TRBJ1-2	CASSLASPGQGNGYTF	TGTGCCAGCAGCTTAGCCAGCCCGGGACAGGGCAATGGCTACACCTTC
TRBV2	NA	NA	TRBJ1-4	CASSVPPGHEKLFF	TGTGCCAGCAGCGTCCCTCCCGGTCATGAAAAACTGTTTTTT
TRBV13	TRBD1	NA	TRBJ2-7	CASSPDREYYEQYF	TGTGCCAGCAGCCCCGACAGGGAATACTACGAGCAGTACTTC
TRBV30	TRBD2	NA	TRBJ2-1	CAWSFLRGNEQFF	TGTGCCTGGAGTTTTTTGCGGGGGAATGAGCAGTTCTTC
TRBV19	TRBD1	NA	TRBJ1-1	CASRPRWDRGRGTEAFF	TGTGCCAGTAGACCCAGATGGGACAGGGGGCGCGGGACTGAAGCTTTCTTT
TRBV28	TRBD2	NA	TRBJ2-5	CASSSRLAGLYQETQYF	TGTGCCAGCAGTTCCCGACTAGCGGGGCTTTACCAAGAGACCCAGTACTTC
TRBV6-6	NA	NA	TRBJ1-1	CASSYHGSVAAFF	TGTGCCAGCAGTTATCATGGGTCGGTTGCAGCTTTCTTT
TRBV7-7	NA	NA	TRBJ2-1	CASSLGAFDEQFF	TGTGCCAGCAGCTTAGGGGCCTTCGATGAGCAGTTCTTC